These 3 T cell receptor beta chains share one sample of origin, sequenced in a study of blood T cell repertoires in COVID-19. TCRdb's table, derived via immunoSEQ multiplex PCR, lists solely in-frame clones and lacks some. The table lists a few hundred thousand clones, approximately 91% of them singletons. The sequencing sample was made of PBMCs or T cells enriched from blood (not recorded which). Every receptor here comes from a woman in her sixties who had recovered from COVID-19.

The chain has TRBV27 and TRBJ1-2, with D possibly being TRBD1 (6 bases). Germline V lookup: CDR1 MNHEY, CDR2 SMNVEV (reference sequence). CDR3 size: 15 residues. V shed 5 bases and J shed 7 bases, with 20 bases lying between them. The CDR3 sequence is CASSPQRGGAGGYTF. The CDR3 DNA follows: TGTGCCAGCAGTCCCCAAAGGGGGGGCGCGGGTGGCTACACCTTC.

The rearrangement joins TRBV12-5 to TRBJ2-3; 9 bases map to TRBD1. Germline CDR1 is LGHNT and CDR2 is FRNRAP. Trimming cost V 2 bases and J 6 bases; bases outside gene matches: 6. The CDR3 has 15 residues. The CDR3 spells CASGLLQGAGDTQYF. The DNA of the CDR3 is TGTGCTAGTGGTTTGCTACAGGGGGCGGGGGATACGCAGTATTTT.

The chain joins TRBV7-8 to TRBJ2-1; a weak D match, TRBD2 (6 bases). The germline CDR1 and CDR2 sequences are SGHVS and FQNEAQ. V lost 3 bases and J 2 bases, leaving 17 bases between the germline ends. The CDR3 is made up of 17 amino acids. CDR3: CASSFTAELAPYNEQFF. For the CDR3, the DNA is TGTGCCAGCAGCTTCACGGCAGAACTAGCCCCCTACAATGAGCAGTTCTTC.